This T cell receptor beta chain was sequenced in a study of T cell clones after liver transplantation. The wider study: TCRbeta sequencing after a pre-transplant mixed lymphocyte reaction identified graft-donor-reactive clones, later tracked in post-transplant blood. Pre-transplant mixed lymphocyte reactions yielded third-party-reactive TCRbeta sequences as comparators for graft-donor-reactive sequences.

A note on this clone: Antigen: not known.

Findings and limits, study-wide: Migration into the graft, not deletion, may explain lost graft donor-reactive T cells. Post-transplant time points were not standardized, so conclusions are preliminary.

Germline loops: CDR1 SGHDN, CDR2 FVKESK. This CDR3 has 16 amino acids. V trimming: 1 base; J trimming: 6 bases; junction bases outside the gene matches: 10. Generated by immunoSEQ multiplex PCR, the TCRdb table keeps only in-frame clones and is missing some. Among 55,000 to 75,000 clones, about 92% were seen once, and the ten largest hold 0.9% to 1%. Sequences were derived from CD4+ T cells from blood, sampled less than 26 months after liver transplant. The rearrangement links TRBV14 to TRBJ2-7; the match to TRBD2 covers 9 bases. The clonotype comes from a human patient who received a liver transplant. Some of the T cells may derive from the graft donor. DNA of the CDR3: TGTGCCAGCAGCCAAGCAAAACTAGCGGGCCCTCGCGAGCAGTACTTC. It yields the protein CASSQAKLAGPREQYF. The full variable domain, with the rest looked up from reference TRBV14 and TRBJ2-7, is EAGVTQFPSHSVIEKGQTVTLRCDPISGHDNLYWYRRVMGKEIKFLLHFVKESKQDESGMPNNRFLAERTGGTYSTLKVQPAELEDSGVYFCASSQAKLAGPREQYFGPGTRLTVT.